This T cell receptor (beta chain) was sequenced during a study of shared clonotypes between healthy human individuals. The repertoire was sequenced with immunoSEQ multiplex PCR; TCRdb's copy has only in-frame clones and lacks some. The table includes some 1.5 million clones, roughly 98% detected once. The CDR3 length is 14 residues. The germline CDR1 and CDR2 sequences are SGHRS and YFSETQ. The ends were cut back, 3 bases at V and 0 bases at J, with 8 bases in the middle. Turning to this clone: Different DNA sequences within this sample yield the same CDR3.

The sequence derives from a man aged 30 to 45 in good health. This chain connects TRBV5-1 to TRBJ2-3; D not resolved. The sample comprised naive CD4+ T cells sorted from blood. As for subset: CD45RA+ positively selected. CDR3 loop: CASSSPASTDTQYF. The CDR3 DNA reads TGCGCCAGCAGCTCGCCCGCTAGCACAGATACGCAGTATTTT.